The 14 T cell receptor beta chains presented below share a single source sample, sequenced in a study of Graves' ophthalmopathy and Graves' hyperthyroidism. RNA served as the template for amplifying TCR beta CDR3 regions. Second-round multiplex PCR came after a first-round RT-PCR that employed HTBI primers. TCRdb re-derived calls from the multiplex PCR reads in MiXCR, one entry per CDR3 protein. In the table there are under 350,000 distinct CDR3 sequences, about a sixth of which are singletons. Source material: peripheral blood. These TCRs come from an adult man with Graves' ophthalmopathy.

This clonotype was detected ten times or more. This rearrangement joins TRBV10-3 to TRBJ1-1; no definite D call. V dropped 8 bases and J dropped 1 base, with 8 bases sitting between them. The germline gives CDR1 ENHRY, CDR2 SYGVKD. CDR3 length: 12 residues. This CDR3 is CAIGPPNTEAFF. Here the CDR3 DNA reads TGTGCCATCGGGCCCCCGAACACTGAAGCTTTCTTT.

This clonotype was found many times. CDR3 residues: CASSGGTQGTNTEAFF. The DNA of the CDR3 is TGTGCCAGCAGTGGAGGGACACAGGGGACAAACACTGAAGCTTTCTTT. This chain connects TRBV12-3 or TRBV12-4 to TRBJ1-1; 7 nucleotides agree with TRBD1. The CDR3 is 16 residues long. V was clipped by 5 bases and J by 2 bases; unmatched bases: 11.

This clonotype was detected many times. The chain has TRBV2 and TRBJ1-2; TRBD1 matches 8 bases. The CDR3 covers 13 residues. V lost 3 bases, J lost 8 bases, and 5 bases stayed unmatched. In germline, CDR1 is SNHLY, CDR2 FYNNEI. CDR3 sequence: CASSDFRGHGYTF. DNA of the CDR3: TGTGCCAGCAGTGACTTCAGGGGGCACGGCTACACCTTC.

Ten or more counts support this clonotype. This chain links TRBV29-1 with TRBJ2-7; 11 bases align to TRBD2. V was clipped by 5 bases and J by 2 bases; unmatched bases: 5. Germline CDR1 and CDR2: SQVTM and ANQGSEA. This CDR3 region has 14 residues. The CDR3 DNA is TGCAGCGTTCTAGCGGGGGGACCTACCTACGAGCAGTACTTC. Its protein is CSVLAGGPTYEQYF.

The sample holds many counts of this clonotype. The chain combines TRBV3-1 with TRBJ1-2, with TRBD1 matching 9 bases. Germline V lookup: CDR1 LGHDT, CDR2 YNNKEL (reference sequence). V lost 1 base, J lost 4 bases, and 7 bases stayed unmatched. The CDR3 runs to 16 residues. Written as DNA, the CDR3 is TGTGCCAGCAGCCAAGTGACAGGGGGACTGAGCTATGGCTACACCTTC. Its protein is CASSQVTGGLSYGYTF.

This clonotype was picked up many times. The chain employs TRBV10-3 and TRBJ2-5; D is perhaps TRBD1 (6 bases). V lost 8 bases, J lost 1 base, and 11 bases lay in between. CDR1 ENHRY and CDR2 SYGVKD come from the germline V gene. The CDR3 is made up of 13 amino acids. The CDR3 DNA sequence: TGTGCCATCCAGGACAGCACCCAAGAGACCCAGTACTTC. It translates to CAIQDSTQETQYF.

This clonotype was recorded at least ten times. The chain recombines TRBV19 with TRBJ1-2; 8 nucleotides agree with TRBD1. Germline CDR1 reads LNHDA; CDR2 reads SQIVND (reference sequence). This CDR3 has 16 residues. The ends lost 4 bases at V and 2 bases at J; junction bases unmatched: 9. CDR3 sequence reads: CASSKKAGQVNYGYTF. Here the CDR3 DNA reads TGTGCCAGTAGTAAAAAGGCGGGACAGGTGAACTATGGCTACACCTTC.

This clonotype was counted at least ten times. A much bigger clone sits one base away, suggesting this may be a read error. The gene calls are TRBV12-3 or TRBV12-4 and TRBJ2-5, with D uncertain. V shed 3 bases and J shed 2 bases, with 10 bases lying between them. The CDR3 has 14 amino acids. In DNA, the CDR3 is TGTGCCAGCAGTTTCGTGGGCAATCAAGAGACCCAGTACTTC. Translating it yields CASSFVGNQETQYF.

At least ten counts were recorded for this clonotype. This chain links TRBV11-3 with TRBJ2-7; D is undetermined. Germline V lookup: CDR1 SGHNT, CDR2 YENEEA. The CDR3 totals 14 residues. The V end was cut by 1 base, the J end by 7 bases, with 14 bases between. This CDR3 is CASSLGYTEGEQYF. CDR3 DNA: TGTGCCAGCAGCTTAGGGTACACCGAAGGGGAGCAGTACTTC.

This clonotype was seen repeatedly, ten times or more. The chain has TRBV29-1 and TRBJ2-5; tentative D call: TRBD2 (6 bases). V lost 0 bases and J 3 bases, leaving 14 bases between the germline ends. This CDR3 comprises 15 residues. The germline gives CDR1 SQVTM, CDR2 ANQGSEA. The CDR3 DNA sequence: TGCAGCGTTGAAGAGCCGGGACTGCTGAAAGAGACCCAGTACTTC. It specifies CSVEEPGLLKETQYF. Based on the CDR3 plus reference TRBV29-1 and TRBJ2-5, the full variable domain is SAVISQKPSRDICQRGTSLTIQCQVDSQVTMMFWYRQQPGQSLTLIATANQGSEATYESGFVIDKFPISRPNLTFSTLTVSNMSPEDSSIYLCSVEEPGLLKETQYFGPGTRLLVL.

This clonotype was seen repeatedly, ten times or more. The V and J genes are TRBV6-1 and TRBJ2-7; TRBD2 agrees at 14 bases. Germline trimming cut 3 bases from V and 1 base from J; bases unmatched to any gene: 2. CDR3 length: 16 amino acids. Germline V gene data show CDR1 as MNHNS and CDR2 as SASEGT. This CDR3 is CASSEGTSGSSYEQYF. The CDR3 bases are TGTGCCAGCAGTGAGGGGACTAGCGGGAGTTCCTACGAGCAGTACTTC.

This clonotype was recorded many times. DNA of the CDR3: TGTGCCAGCAACCGTCGGGGGGCTGGATCACCCCTCCACTTT. Encoded protein: CASNRRGAGSPLHF. The V gene is TRBV9, the J gene TRBJ1-6; possibly TRBD1 for D (6 bases). Germline CDR1 reads SGDLS; CDR2 reads YYNGEE. The CDR3 is 14 residues long. V lost 6 bases and J 10 bases, leaving 17 bases between the germline ends.

This clonotype was counted at least ten times. The chain employs TRBV12-3 or TRBV12-4 and TRBJ1-2; 8 bases align to TRBD1. V lost 6 bases, J lost 7 bases, and 7 bases stayed unmatched. The CDR3 extends over 13 amino acids. CDR3 bases: TGTGCCAGCAGCTGGACAGGGTCCTCTGGCTACACCTTC. Translated: CASSWTGSSGYTF.

Ten or more counts support this clonotype. This sequence joins TRBV3-1 and TRBJ1-3, with D uncertain. The CDR3 consists of 14 residues. Trimming cost V 3 bases and J 0 bases, with 6 bases left between them. Germline lookup yields CDR1 LGHDT and CDR2 YNNKEL (reference sequence). CDR3 nucleotide sequence: TGTGCCAGCAGCCATGACGACTCTGGAAACACCATATATTTT. Protein: CASSHDDSGNTIYF.